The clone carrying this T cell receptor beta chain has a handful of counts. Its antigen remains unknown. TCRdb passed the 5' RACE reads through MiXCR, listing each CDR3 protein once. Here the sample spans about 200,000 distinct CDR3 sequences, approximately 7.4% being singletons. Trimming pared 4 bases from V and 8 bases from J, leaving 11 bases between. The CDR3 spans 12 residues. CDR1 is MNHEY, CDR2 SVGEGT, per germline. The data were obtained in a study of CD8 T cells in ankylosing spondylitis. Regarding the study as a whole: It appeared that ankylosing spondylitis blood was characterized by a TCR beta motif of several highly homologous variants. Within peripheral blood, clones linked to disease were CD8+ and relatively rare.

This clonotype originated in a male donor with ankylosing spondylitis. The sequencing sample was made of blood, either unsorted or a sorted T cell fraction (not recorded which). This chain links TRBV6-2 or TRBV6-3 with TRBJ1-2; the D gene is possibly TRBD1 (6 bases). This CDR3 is CASSSQGFGYTF. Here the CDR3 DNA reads TGTGCCAGCAGTTCCCAGGGGTTCGGCTACACCTTC.